The 27 T cell receptor beta chains presented below share a single source sample, sequenced in a study of T-cell memory formation after mild COVID-19. One entry per CDR3 protein results from TCRdb running MiXCR on the 5' RACE reads. The sample holds roughly 400,000 distinct CDR3 sequences; more than 15% are singletons and the top ten take roughly 21%. The sample was PBMCs or a T cell subset sorted from them (not recorded which). The receptors were sampled from a man aged 18 to 29 who had mild COVID-19 (a few samples of this study predate the infection). Cell type and time point are not known.

The chain has TRBV7-9 and TRBJ2-5; D is uncertain. V lost 5 bases to trimming and J lost 5 bases, with 15 bases between them. CDR1 and CDR2 from the germline V gene are SEHNR and FQNEAQ (reference sequence). This CDR3 is 14 amino acids long. For the CDR3, the DNA is TGTGCCAGCAGCCCAAGACTCCCCCGGGAGACCCAGTACTTC. Encoded protein: CASSPRLPRETQYF.

This clonotype was seen only once. The chain recombines TRBV7-9 with TRBJ1-2; tentatively, D is TRBD1 (5 bases). Germline CDR1 reads SEHNR; CDR2 reads FQNEAQ (reference sequence). This CDR3 has 15 amino acids. Trimming cost V 4 bases and J 0 bases, with 12 bases left between them. The CDR3 DNA reads as TGTGCCAGCAGCTCACAGGAAACTTCTAACTATGGCTACACCTTC. It translates to CASSSQETSNYGYTF. Using reference TRBV7-9 and TRBJ1-2 for the parts outside the CDR3, the full variable domain is DTGVSQNPRHKITKRGQNVTFRCDPISEHNRLYWYRQTLGQGPEFLTYFQNEAQLEKSRLLSDRFSAERPKGSFSTLEIQRTEQGDSAMYLCASSSQETSNYGYTFGSGTRLTVV.

The CDR3 region has the DNA TGTGCAGCTGCTCGTGTGGGACTAGTAATCAATGAGCAGTTCTTC. Translating gives CAAARVGLVINEQFF. The rearrangement uses TRBV6-1 and TRBJ2-1; 8 bases line up with TRBD2. The germline gives CDR1 MNHNS, CDR2 SASEGT. CDR3 length: 15 residues.

This clonotype was counted only a few times. The V and J genes are TRBV6-1 and TRBJ2-3, with D perhaps given as TRBD1 or TRBD2 (5 bases each). CDR1 is MNHNS, CDR2 SASEGT, per germline. This CDR3 contains 14 residues. Trimming removed 4 bases at V and 0 bases at J, with 8 bases between. The CDR3 bases are TGTGCCAGCAGTGGCTGGGACAGCACAGATACGCAGTATTTT. This sequence encodes CASSGWDSTDTQYF.

This clonotype appeared a single time. The genes are TRBV6-6 and TRBJ2-1; the match to TRBD1 covers 7 bases. V trimming: 0 bases; J trimming: 4 bases; junction bases outside the gene matches: 6. Germline CDR1 and CDR2: MNHNY and SVGAGI (reference sequence). The CDR3 consists of 16 residues. The CDR3 DNA reads TGTGCCAGCAGTTACTCGAGGGGACAGCCGTACAATGAGCAGTTCTTC. Its protein is CASSYSRGQPYNEQFF.

This clonotype showed up just a few times. The chain recombines TRBV12-5 with TRBJ2-1; the D call may be TRBD1 or TRBD2 (5 bases each). Germline-derived CDR1 and CDR2 are LGHNT and FRNRAP. This CDR3 has 13 amino acids. The germline V and J ends were trimmed by 8 bases and 5 bases, with 13 bases remaining between them. The CDR3: CASREGSHNEQFF. The CDR3 DNA sequence: TGTGCTAGTAGAGAGGGGAGCCACAATGAGCAGTTCTTC.

This clonotype was picked up a small number of times. The chain couples TRBV20-1 to TRBJ1-1; no definite D call. The CDR3 is 14 residues long. Trimming removed 2 bases at V and 5 bases at J, with 15 bases between. Germline V gives CDR1 DFQATT, CDR2 SNEGSKA (reference sequence). Here the CDR3 reads CSARRDSSRTEAFF. The CDR3 DNA is TGCAGTGCTAGAAGAGACTCTTCGAGGACTGAAGCTTTCTTT.

The chain joins TRBV27 to TRBJ2-1; D may be TRBD1 (6 bases). The CDR3 consists of 11 residues. Trimming shortened V by 5 bases and J by 12 bases, and 11 bases separated the two germline ends. Per the germline V gene, CDR1 is MNHEY and CDR2 is SMNVEV (reference sequence). CDR3 sequence (DNA): TGTGCCAGCAGTCAGGGGCGACGGCAGTTCTTC. Translating it yields CASSQGRRQFF.

The genes are TRBV5-1 and TRBJ2-5; 9 bases line up with TRBD2. Per germline, CDR1 SGHRS and CDR2 YFSETQ. The CDR3 sequence is 17 residues long. V was pared by 5 bases and J by 0 bases, with 11 bases of the junction left unmatched. The CDR3 loop is CASRPWRGGLYQETQYF. The CDR3 DNA reads TGCGCCAGCAGGCCTTGGCGGGGGGGCCTCTACCAAGAGACCCAGTACTTC.

This clonotype was seen more than once but under ten times. The CDR3 DNA reads TGTGCCAGCAGCCCGCAAGGACAGGCGCCAGATACGCAGTATTTT. This codes for CASSPQGQAPDTQYF. The chain couples TRBV7-3 to TRBJ2-3; the match to TRBD1 covers 7 bases. The J segment lost 4 bases and the V segment lost 5 bases, leaving 9 bases of the junction unmatched. This CDR3 region has 15 residues. Germline V CDR1 and CDR2: SGHTA, FQGTGA.

This clonotype has a handful of counts. The V gene is TRBV29-1, the J gene TRBJ1-2; D gene uncertain. CDR1 and CDR2 from the germline V gene are SQVTM and ANQGSEA. V lost 3 bases to trimming and J lost 5 bases, with 10 bases between them. CDR3 size: 12 residues. The CDR3 DNA is TGCAGCGTTGAGGTGTCCCCATATGGCTACACCTTC. This codes for CSVEVSPYGYTF.

There are a few counts of this clonotype. This chain uses TRBV5-1 with TRBJ2-1; no firm D call. Trimming took off 2 bases at V and 8 bases at J, with 8 bases between the two ends. The CDR3 consists of 12 residues. CDR1 and CDR2 from the germline V gene are SGHRS and YFSETQ. The CDR3 loop is CASSFVGDEQFF. CDR3 bases: TGCGCCAGCAGCTTTGTAGGAGATGAGCAGTTCTTC.

The chain uses TRBV5-4 and TRBJ2-7; D uncertain. Germline lookup yields CDR1 SGHNT and CDR2 YYREEE (reference sequence). This CDR3 region has 12 residues. V lost 4 bases, J lost 7 bases, and 12 bases lay in between. The chain's CDR3 is CASSISYAEQYV. The CDR3 DNA reads TGTGCCAGCAGCATATCCTACGCTGAGCAGTACGTC.

This clonotype was counted a few times. The chain is built from TRBV20-1 and TRBJ2-2; TRBD2 aligns across 16 bases. Per germline, CDR1 DFQATT and CDR2 SNEGSKA (reference sequence). CDR3 length: 20 residues. The trim removed 0 bases at V and 5 bases at J, leaving 12 bases unmatched. The CDR3 bases are TGCAGTGCTAGAGATCTCGGCGGGACTAGCGGGGGGGCAGAAACCGGGGAGCTGTTTTTT. Translation: CSARDLGGTSGGAETGELFF.

The table lists this clonotype with a few counts. The chain carries TRBV7-2 and TRBJ2-1; 9 bases are shared with TRBD2. V lost 2 bases and J lost 9; bases outside the gene matches: 11. The CDR3 is 16 amino acids. Germline V gives CDR1 SGHTA, CDR2 FQGNSA. The CDR3: CASSLWGGGANLEQFF. CDR3 sequence (DNA): TGTGCCAGCAGCTTATGGGGCGGGGGGGCAAATCTTGAGCAGTTCTTC.

The chain is built from TRBV5-1 and TRBJ2-3; the match to TRBD2 covers 8 bases. This CDR3 has 13 residues. J was trimmed by 13 bases and V by 7 bases; bases with no gene match: 14. In germline, CDR1 is SGHRS, CDR2 YFSETQ. The chain's CDR3 is CASLRGERGTKYF. The CDR3 bases are TGCGCCAGCCTCCGAGGAGAGCGGGGGACCAAGTATTTT.

Only a few counts were recorded for this clonotype. The chain links TRBV20-1 to TRBJ1-5, with a weak D call TRBD1 (5 bases). V was shortened by 6 bases and J by 0 bases, with 15 bases between the two germline ends. CDR1 is DFQATT, CDR2 SNEGSKA, per germline (reference sequence). The CDR3 has 15 amino acids. CDR3 in DNA: TGCAGTGCCCGGGACGGGACCGCTAGCAATCAGCCCCAGCATTTT. The encoded protein is CSARDGTASNQPQHF.

The sample holds a few counts of this clonotype. The chain combines TRBV5-1 with TRBJ1-2; 9 bases agree with TRBD1. Per germline, CDR1 SGHRS and CDR2 YFSETQ. V lost 3 bases and J lost 4; bases outside the gene matches: 10. The CDR3 spans 16 residues. CDR3 DNA: TGCGCCAGCAGCTGGGAAACAGGGGGCGTCGGCTATGGCTACACCTTC. Protein sequence: CASSWETGGVGYGYTF.

This chain links TRBV6-5 with TRBJ1-1; no definite D call. This CDR3 contains 17 residues. The V gene's germline CDR1 is MNHEY and CDR2 SVGAGI. V shed 0 bases and J shed 1 base, with 15 bases lying between them. CDR3 coding DNA: TGTGCCAGCAGTTACTCGACTGGGATAGGAGCGAACACTGAAGCTTTCTTT. Residues: CASSYSTGIGANTEAFF.

This chain connects TRBV24-1 to TRBJ1-5; D is uncertain. Germline-derived CDR1 and CDR2 are KGHDR and SFDVKD. V was cut by 5 bases and J by 0 bases, with 7 bases left in between. The CDR3 consists of 14 residues. CDR3 sequence (DNA): TGTGCCACCAGTGGCAGCTATAGCAATCAGCCCCAGCATTTT. Translating gives CATSGSYSNQPQHF.

This clonotype came up a few times. This rearrangement joins TRBV20-1 to TRBJ2-3; D gene uncertain. The CDR3 runs to 12 residues. Trimming took off 6 bases at V and 2 bases at J, with 9 bases between the two ends. Germline V gene data show CDR1 as DFQATT and CDR2 as SNEGSKA (reference sequence). Here the CDR3 DNA reads TGCAGTGCGCCGCACCTCACAGATACGCAGTATTTT. It yields the protein CSAPHLTDTQYF.

This clonotype has a handful of counts. The gene calls are TRBV3-1 and TRBJ2-3, with no clear D. The V gene's germline CDR1 is LGHDT and CDR2 YNNKEL (reference sequence). The CDR3 is 14 residues long. Trimming pared 0 bases from V and 9 bases from J, leaving 13 bases between. Here the CDR3 reads CASSQDLGLPTQYF. The CDR3 region has the DNA TGTGCCAGCAGCCAAGATCTTGGATTGCCAACGCAGTATTTT.

This chain connects TRBV6-6 to TRBJ1-1; D perhaps matches TRBD1 (5 bases). Trimming stripped 2 bases from V and 10 bases from J, with 14 bases between. The CDR3 is 13 residues long. Looked up from germline, CDR1 is MNHNY and CDR2 is SVGAGI (reference sequence). The CDR3 nucleotides are TGTGCCAGCAGTTACCCGACCGGGAGGGGAGCTTTCTTT. Encoded protein: CASSYPTGRGAFF.

This clonotype showed up many times. V and J are TRBV9 and TRBJ2-2; no reliable D call. V lost 4 bases and J 3 bases, leaving 4 bases between the germline ends. The CDR3 has 12 amino acids. CDR1 and CDR2 (germline): SGDLS, YYNGEE. The chain's CDR3 is CASSPHTGELFF. CDR3 coding DNA: TGTGCCAGCAGCCCCCACACCGGGGAGCTGTTTTTT.

This chain links TRBV5-6 with TRBJ2-1, with D hard to call. The ends were cut back, 4 bases at V and 9 bases at J, with 11 bases in the middle. The CDR3 is made up of 12 amino acids. CDR1 SGHDT and CDR2 YYEEEE come from the germline V gene. The DNA of the CDR3 is TGTGCCAGCAGCCCAGCCGTAGGTGAGCAGTTCTTC. Translated, it gives CASSPAVGEQFF.

This sequence joins TRBV5-8 and TRBJ2-7, with D perhaps being TRBD1 or TRBD2 (5 bases each). CDR1 SGHTS and CDR2 YDEGEE come from the germline V gene. V lost 3 bases and J lost 0, with 13 bases in between. The CDR3 consists of 15 residues. The CDR3 region is CASSSRDPSSYEQYF. The DNA of the CDR3 is TGTGCCAGCAGCTCCCGGGACCCCAGCTCCTACGAGCAGTACTTC.

This clonotype was detected ten times or more. The chain uses TRBV6-6 and TRBJ1-2, with TRBD1 identical over 7 bases. The V segment lost 1 base and the J segment 4 bases; nucleotides outside the gene matches: 6. Germline CDR1 is MNHNY and CDR2 is SVGAGI (reference sequence). The length of the CDR3 is 15 residues. This CDR3 reads CASSYYRGSSYGYTF. The DNA for the CDR3 is TGTGCCAGCAGTTACTACAGGGGCTCCTCCTATGGCTACACCTTC.